This TCR beta chain was identified in a study of control samples from healthy donors and cancer patients. V lost 2 bases and J lost 3; bases outside the gene matches: 7. CDR1 is ENHRY, CDR2 SYGVKD, per germline. The CDR3 totals 15 residues. Data came from immunoSEQ multiplex PCR; TCRdb stores just in-frame clones and leaves some out. Of approximately 150,000 clones in the sample, more than 90% were seen once. The receptor was derived from a man in his thirties or forties in good health. The sample taken for sequencing was blood. The rearrangement joins TRBV10-3 to TRBJ2-7, with 7 positions matching TRBD1. CDR3 sequence reads: CAISELRQGFYEQYF. CDR3 DNA sequence: TGTGCCATCAGTGAGCTGAGACAGGGATTCTACGAGCAGTACTTC.